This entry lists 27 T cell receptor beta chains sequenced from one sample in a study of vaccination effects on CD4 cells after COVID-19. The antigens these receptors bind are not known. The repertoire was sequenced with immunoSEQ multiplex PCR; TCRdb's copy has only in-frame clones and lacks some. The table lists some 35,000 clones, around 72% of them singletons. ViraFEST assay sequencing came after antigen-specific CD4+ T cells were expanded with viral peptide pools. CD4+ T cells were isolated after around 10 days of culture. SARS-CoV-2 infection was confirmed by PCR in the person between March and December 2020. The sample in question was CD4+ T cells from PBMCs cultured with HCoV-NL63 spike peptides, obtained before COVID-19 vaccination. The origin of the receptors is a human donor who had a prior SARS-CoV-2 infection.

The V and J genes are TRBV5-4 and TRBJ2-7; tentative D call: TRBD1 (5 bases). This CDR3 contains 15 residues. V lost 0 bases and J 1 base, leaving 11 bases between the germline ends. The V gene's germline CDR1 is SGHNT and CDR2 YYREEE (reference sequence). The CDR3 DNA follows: TGTGCCAGCAGCTTGGGCCCAGGGAAATCCTACGAGCAGTACTTC. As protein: CASSLGPGKSYEQYF.

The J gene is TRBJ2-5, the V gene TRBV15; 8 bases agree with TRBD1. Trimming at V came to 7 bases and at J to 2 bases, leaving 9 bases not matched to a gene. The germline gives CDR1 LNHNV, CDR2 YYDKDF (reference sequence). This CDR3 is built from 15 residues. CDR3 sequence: CATKNPGQVQETQYF. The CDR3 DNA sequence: TGTGCCACCAAAAACCCGGGACAGGTACAAGAGACCCAGTACTTC.

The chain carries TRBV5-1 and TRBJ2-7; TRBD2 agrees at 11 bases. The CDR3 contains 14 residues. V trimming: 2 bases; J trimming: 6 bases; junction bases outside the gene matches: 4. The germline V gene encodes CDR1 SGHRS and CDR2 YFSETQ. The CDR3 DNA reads TGCGCCAGCAGCTTAACTAGCGGGAGTTCCGAGCAGTACTTC. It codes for CASSLTSGSSEQYF.

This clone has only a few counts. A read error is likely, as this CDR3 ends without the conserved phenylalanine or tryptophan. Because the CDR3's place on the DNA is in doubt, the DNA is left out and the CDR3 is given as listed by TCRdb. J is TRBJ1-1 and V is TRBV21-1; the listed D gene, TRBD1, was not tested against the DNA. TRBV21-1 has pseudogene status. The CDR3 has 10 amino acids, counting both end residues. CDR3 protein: CASSDKPDPR.

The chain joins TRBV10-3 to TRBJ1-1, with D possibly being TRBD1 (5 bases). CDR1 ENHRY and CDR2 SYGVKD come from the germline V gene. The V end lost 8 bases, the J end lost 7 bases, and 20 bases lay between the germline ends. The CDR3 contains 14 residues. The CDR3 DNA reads TGTGCCATCGGAAAAAGACAGAAACCTGTTGAAGCTTTCTTT. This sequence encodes CAIGKRQKPVEAFF.

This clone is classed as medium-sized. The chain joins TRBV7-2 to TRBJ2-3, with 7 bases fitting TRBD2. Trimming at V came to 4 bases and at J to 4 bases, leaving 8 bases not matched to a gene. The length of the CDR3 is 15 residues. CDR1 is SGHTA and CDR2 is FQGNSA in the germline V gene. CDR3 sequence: CASSSPKTSPDTQYF. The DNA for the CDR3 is TGTGCCAGCAGCTCGCCTAAGACTAGCCCAGATACGCAGTATTTT.

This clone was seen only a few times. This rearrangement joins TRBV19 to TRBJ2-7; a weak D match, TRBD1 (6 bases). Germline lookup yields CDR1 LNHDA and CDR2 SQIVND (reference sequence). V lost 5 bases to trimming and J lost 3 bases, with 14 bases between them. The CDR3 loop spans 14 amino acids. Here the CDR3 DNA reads TGTGCCAGTAGTCCGACCCCGGACAGCTACGAGCAGTACTTC. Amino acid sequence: CASSPTPDSYEQYF.

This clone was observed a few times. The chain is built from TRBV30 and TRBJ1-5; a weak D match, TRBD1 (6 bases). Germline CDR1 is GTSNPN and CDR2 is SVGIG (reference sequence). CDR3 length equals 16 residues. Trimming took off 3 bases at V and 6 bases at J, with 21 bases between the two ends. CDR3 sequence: CAWSLGAWTRGQPQHF. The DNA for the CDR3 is TGTGCCTGGAGCTTGGGGGCTTGGACTCGGGGTCAGCCCCAGCATTTT.

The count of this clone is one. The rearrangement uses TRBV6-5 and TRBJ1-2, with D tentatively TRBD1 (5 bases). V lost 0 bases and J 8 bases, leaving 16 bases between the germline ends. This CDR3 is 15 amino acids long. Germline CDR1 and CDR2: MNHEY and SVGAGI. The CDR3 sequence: CASSYSVEGSGGYTF. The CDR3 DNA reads TGTGCCAGCAGTTACTCGGTGGAGGGGTCGGGAGGCTACACCTTC.

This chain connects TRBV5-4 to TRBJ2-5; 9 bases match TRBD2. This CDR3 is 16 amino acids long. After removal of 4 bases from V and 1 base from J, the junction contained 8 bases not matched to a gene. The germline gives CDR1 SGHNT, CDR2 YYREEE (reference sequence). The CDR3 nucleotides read TGTGCCAGCAGCCCCGGGACTAGCAGACTCCAAGAGACCCAGTACTTC. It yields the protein CASSPGTSRLQETQYF.

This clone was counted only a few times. The CDR3 loop reads CASSPRGTRGTYEQYF. CDR3 nucleotide sequence: TGCGCCAGCAGCCCACGCGGGACGCGGGGGACCTACGAGCAGTACTTC. The chain recombines TRBV4-1 with TRBJ2-7; 7 positions agree with TRBD2. The CDR3 consists of 16 residues. V dropped 4 bases and J dropped 2; count of bases not matched to a gene: 11. CDR1 and CDR2 (germline): MGHRA, YSYEKL.

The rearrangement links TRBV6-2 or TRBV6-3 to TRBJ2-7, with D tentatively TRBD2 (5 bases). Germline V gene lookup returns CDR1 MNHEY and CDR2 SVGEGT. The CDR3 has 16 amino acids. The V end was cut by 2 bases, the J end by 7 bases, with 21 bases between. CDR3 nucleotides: TGTGCCAGCAGTTACGCGATGAGTGGGAGTTGGCGGGAGCAGTACTTC. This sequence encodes CASSYAMSGSWREQYF.

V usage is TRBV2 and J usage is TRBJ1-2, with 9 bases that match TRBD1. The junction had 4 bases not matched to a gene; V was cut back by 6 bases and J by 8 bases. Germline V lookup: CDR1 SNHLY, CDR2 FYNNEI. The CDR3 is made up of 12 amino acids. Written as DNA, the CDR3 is TGTGCCAGCAGCTTCACAGGGGGCGGCTACACCTTC. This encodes CASSFTGGGYTF.

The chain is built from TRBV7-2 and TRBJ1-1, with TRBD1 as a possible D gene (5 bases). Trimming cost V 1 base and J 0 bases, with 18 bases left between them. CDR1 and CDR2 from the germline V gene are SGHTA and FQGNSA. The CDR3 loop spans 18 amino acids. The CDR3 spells CASSLGGGEGRMNTEAFF. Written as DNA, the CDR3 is TGTGCCAGCAGCTTAGGTGGGGGGGAAGGACGGATGAACACTGAAGCTTTCTTT.

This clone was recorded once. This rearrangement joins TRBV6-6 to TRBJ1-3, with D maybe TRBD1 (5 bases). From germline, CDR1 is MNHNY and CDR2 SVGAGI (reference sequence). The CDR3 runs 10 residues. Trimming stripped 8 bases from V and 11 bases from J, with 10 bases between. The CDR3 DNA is TGTGCCAGCGGGACGGGCGCCATATATTTT. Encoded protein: CASGTGAIYF.

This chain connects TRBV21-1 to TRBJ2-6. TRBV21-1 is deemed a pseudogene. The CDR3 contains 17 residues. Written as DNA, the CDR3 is TGTGCCAGCAGCAAATTCGAACGGATCTCTGGGGCCAACGTCCTGACTTTC. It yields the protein CASSKFERISGANVLTF.

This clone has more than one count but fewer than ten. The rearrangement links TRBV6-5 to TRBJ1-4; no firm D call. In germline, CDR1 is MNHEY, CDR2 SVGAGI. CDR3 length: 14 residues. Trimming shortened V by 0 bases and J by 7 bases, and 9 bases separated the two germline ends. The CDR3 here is CASSYSHRVEKLFF. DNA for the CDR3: TGTGCCAGCAGTTACTCCCACCGAGTTGAAAAACTGTTTTTT.

CDR3 sequence reads: CASSDRTAYSDEAFF. The CDR3 nucleotides are TGTGCCAGTAGTGATCGGACCGCGTACTCAGACGAAGCTTTCTTT. The gene calls are TRBV19 and TRBJ1-1; D gene ambiguous. V lost 5 bases to trimming and J lost 8 bases, with 21 bases between them. CDR1 and CDR2 from the germline V gene are LNHDA and SQIVND (reference sequence). The CDR3 is made up of 15 amino acids.

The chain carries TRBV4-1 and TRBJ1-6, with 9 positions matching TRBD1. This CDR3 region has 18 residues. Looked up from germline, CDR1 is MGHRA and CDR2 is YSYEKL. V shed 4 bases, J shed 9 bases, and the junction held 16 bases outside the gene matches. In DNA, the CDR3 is TGCGCCAGCAGCCCCCCTCTAAAACAGGGGGCTTTACGTTCACCCCTCCACTTT. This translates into CASSPPLKQGALRSPLHF.

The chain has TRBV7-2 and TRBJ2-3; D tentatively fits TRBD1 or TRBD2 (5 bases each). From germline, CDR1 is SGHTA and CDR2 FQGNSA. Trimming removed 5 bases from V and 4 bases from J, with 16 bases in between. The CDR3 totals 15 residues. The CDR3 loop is CASSLEWGSPDTQYF. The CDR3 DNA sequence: TGTGCCAGCAGCCTAGAGTGGGGGTCCCCAGATACGCAGTATTTT.

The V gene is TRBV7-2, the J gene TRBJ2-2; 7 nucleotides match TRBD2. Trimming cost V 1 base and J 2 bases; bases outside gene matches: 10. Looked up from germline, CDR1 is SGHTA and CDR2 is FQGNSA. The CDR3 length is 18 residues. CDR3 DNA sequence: TGTGCCAGCAGCTTAGAATTCCTCGGGACTACTAACACCGGGGAGCTGTTTTTT. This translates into CASSLEFLGTTNTGELFF.

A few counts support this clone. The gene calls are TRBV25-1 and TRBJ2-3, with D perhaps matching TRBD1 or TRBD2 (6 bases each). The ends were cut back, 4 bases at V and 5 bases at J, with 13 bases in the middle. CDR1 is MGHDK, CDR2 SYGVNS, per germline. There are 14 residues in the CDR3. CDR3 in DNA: TGTGCCAGCAGTGGGAGCGGAGGGGGAGATACGCAGTATTTT. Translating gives CASSGSGGGDTQYF.

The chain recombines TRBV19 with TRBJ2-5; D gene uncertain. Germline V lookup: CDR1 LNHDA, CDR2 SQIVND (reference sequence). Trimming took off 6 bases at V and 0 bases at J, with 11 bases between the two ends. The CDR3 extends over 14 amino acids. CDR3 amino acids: CASRQQLYQETQYF. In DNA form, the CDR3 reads TGTGCCAGTAGACAACAGCTATACCAAGAGACCCAGTACTTC.

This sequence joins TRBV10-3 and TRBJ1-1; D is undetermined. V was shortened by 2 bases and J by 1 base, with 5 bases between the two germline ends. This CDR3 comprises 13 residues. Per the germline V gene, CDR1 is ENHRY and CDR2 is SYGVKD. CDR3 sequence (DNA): TGTGCCATCAGTGAGGTTGAGAACACTGAAGCTTTCTTT. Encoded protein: CAISEVENTEAFF.

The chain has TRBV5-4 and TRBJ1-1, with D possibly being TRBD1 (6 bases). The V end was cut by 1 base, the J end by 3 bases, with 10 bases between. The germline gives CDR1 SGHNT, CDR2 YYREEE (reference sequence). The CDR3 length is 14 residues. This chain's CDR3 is CASSLSRGYTEAFF. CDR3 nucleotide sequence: TGTGCCAGCAGCTTGAGCAGGGGCTACACTGAAGCTTTCTTT.

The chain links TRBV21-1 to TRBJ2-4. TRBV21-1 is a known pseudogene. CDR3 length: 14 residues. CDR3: CASRLKGGKNIQYF. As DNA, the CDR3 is TGTGCCAGCAGACTTAAGGGGGGCAAAAACATTCAGTACTTC.

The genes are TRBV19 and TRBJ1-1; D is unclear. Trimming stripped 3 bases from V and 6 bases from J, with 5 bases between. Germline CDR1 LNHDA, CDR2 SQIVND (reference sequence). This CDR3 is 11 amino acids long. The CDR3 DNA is TGTGCCAGTAGTATTAAGGCTGAAGCTTTCTTT. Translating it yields CASSIKAEAFF.